The 3 T cell receptor beta chains below all came from one sample that was sequenced in a study of blood T cell repertoires in COVID-19. TCRdb's copy holds only in-frame clones and misses some; the assay was immunoSEQ multiplex PCR. The repertoire holds about 190,000 clones, with roughly 80% as singletons. The sample consisted of peripheral blood. The receptors here all came from a middle-aged woman with acute or convalescent COVID-19.

The count of this clone is one. The chain has TRBV7-2 and TRBJ2-5; 7 bases align to TRBD2. V dropped 1 base and J dropped 2; count of bases not matched to a gene: 4. The CDR3 is made up of 15 amino acids. CDR1 and CDR2 (germline): SGHTA, FQGNSA. The CDR3 region is CASSLGLAVQETQYF. The CDR3 DNA sequence: TGTGCCAGCAGCTTAGGGCTAGCGGTTCAAGAGACCCAGTACTTC.

V and J are TRBV5-1 and TRBJ1-5; the D gene is possibly TRBD1 (6 bases). Germline CDR1 is SGHRS and CDR2 is YFSETQ. Trimming stripped 3 bases from V and 7 bases from J, with 11 bases between. The CDR3 totals 13 residues. The CDR3 sequence is CASSYNREQPQHF. The CDR3 DNA is TGCGCCAGCAGCTATAACAGGGAACAGCCCCAGCATTTT. Drawing the rest from reference TRBV5-1 and TRBJ1-5, the complete variable domain is KAGVTQTPRYLIKTRGQQVTLSCSPISGHRSVSWYQQTPGQGLQFLFEYFSETQRNKGNFPGRFSGRQFSNSRSEMNVSTLELGDSALYLCASSYNREQPQHFGDGTRLSIL.

The gene calls are TRBV23-1 and TRBJ1-5; perhaps TRBD1 as D (5 bases). TRBV23-1 is noted as an ORF with a role that remains uncertain. This CDR3 has 13 amino acids. V lost 5 bases to trimming and J lost 11 bases, with 16 bases between them. The CDR3 nucleotides are TGCGCCAGCAGTTCCAGACGGGGGATAGCCCAGCATTTT. Translation gives CASSSRRGIAQHF.